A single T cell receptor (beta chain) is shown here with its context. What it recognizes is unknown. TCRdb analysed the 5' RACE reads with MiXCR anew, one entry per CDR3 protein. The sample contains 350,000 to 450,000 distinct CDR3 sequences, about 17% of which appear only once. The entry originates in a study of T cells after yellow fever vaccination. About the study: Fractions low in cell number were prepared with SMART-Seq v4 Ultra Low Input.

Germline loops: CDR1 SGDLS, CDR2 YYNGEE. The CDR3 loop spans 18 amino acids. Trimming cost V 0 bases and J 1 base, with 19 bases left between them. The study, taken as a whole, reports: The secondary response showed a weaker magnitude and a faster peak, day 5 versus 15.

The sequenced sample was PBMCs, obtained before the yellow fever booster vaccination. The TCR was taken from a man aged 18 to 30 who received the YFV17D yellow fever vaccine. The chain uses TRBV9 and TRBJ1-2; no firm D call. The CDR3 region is CASSVDPSSSANNYGYTF. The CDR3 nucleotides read TGTGCCAGCAGCGTAGATCCCTCATCTTCGGCCAATAACTATGGCTACACCTTC.